These 6 T cell receptor beta chains were sequenced from one sample in a study of control samples from healthy donors and cancer patients. Clones were read by immunoSEQ multiplex PCR, and TCRdb kept only the in-frame ones, dropping some. The sample yields more than 15,000 clones, more than 75% seen once. The sequencing input was PBMCs. The source is a woman in her fifties or sixties with head and neck cancer.

In its sample, this clone was seen a few times. The chain employs TRBV2 and TRBJ2-1; a possible D gene is TRBD2 (7 bases). This CDR3 spans 15 amino acids. V was pared by 4 bases and J by 4 bases, with 14 bases between. Germline values: CDR1 SNHLY, CDR2 FYNNEI. This CDR3 reads CASSGRGLGYNEQFF. In DNA, the CDR3 is TGTGCCAGCAGTGGGCGGGGGCTCGGGTACAATGAGCAGTTCTTC.

The V call is TRBV19, the J call TRBJ2-3; the D is unclear. V was clipped by 4 bases and J by 7 bases, with 15 bases between them. Germline values: CDR1 LNHDA, CDR2 SQIVND (reference sequence). The CDR3 extends over 14 amino acids. Here the CDR3 DNA reads TGTGCCAGTAGTACGGTAACTGCGAGAAATACGCAGTATTTT. Protein: CASSTVTARNTQYF.

Here the CDR3 reads CASSQYGVYEQYF. Written as DNA, the CDR3 is TGTGCCAGCAGCCAGTACGGAGTCTACGAGCAGTACTTC. This chain connects TRBV3-1 (or the pseudogene TRBV3-2) to TRBJ2-7, with no clear D. Trimming removed 3 bases from V and 3 bases from J, with 9 bases in between. Germline V gene lookup returns CDR1 LGHDT and CDR2 YNNKEL (reference sequence). This CDR3 region has 13 residues.

This clone was recorded only once. At one end the junction does not follow the germline gene, possibly because of a read error. The rearrangement links TRBV6-5 to TRBJ2-2, with D possibly matching TRBD2 (5 bases). The V gene's germline CDR1 is MNHEY and CDR2 SVGAGI. The CDR3 runs to 14 residues. The CDR3 sequence is CASFPLRYTGKLFF. CDR3 in DNA: TGTGCCAGCTTCCCCTTGCGGTACACCGGGAAGCTGTTTTTT.

The chain uses TRBV15 and TRBJ1-1, with D unclear. This CDR3 contains 17 residues. Germline-derived CDR1 and CDR2 are LNHNV and YYDKDF (reference sequence). Trimming left V 0 bases short and J 2 bases short, with 16 bases between. DNA of the CDR3: TGTGCCACCAGCAGAGAAGACCCCTCACTTTTCAACACTGAAGCTTTCTTT. It specifies CATSREDPSLFNTEAFF.

This sequence joins TRBV12-3 or TRBV12-4 and TRBJ1-1; D remains unclear. This CDR3 spans 11 amino acids. V lost 0 bases and J 4 bases, leaving 0 bases between the germline ends. Here the CDR3 reads CASSLATEAFF. DNA of the CDR3: TGTGCCAGCAGTTTAGCCACTGAAGCTTTCTTT.